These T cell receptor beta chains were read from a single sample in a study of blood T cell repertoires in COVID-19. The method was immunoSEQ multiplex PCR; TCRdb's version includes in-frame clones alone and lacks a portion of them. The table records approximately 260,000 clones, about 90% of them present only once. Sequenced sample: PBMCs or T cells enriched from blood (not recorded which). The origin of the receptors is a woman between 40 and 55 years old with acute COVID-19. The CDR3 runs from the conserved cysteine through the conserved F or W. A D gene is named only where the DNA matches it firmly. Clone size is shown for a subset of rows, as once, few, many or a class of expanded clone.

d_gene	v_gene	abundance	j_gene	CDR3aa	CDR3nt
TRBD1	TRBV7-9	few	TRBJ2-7	CASSTTGGYHEQYF	TGTGCCAGCAGCACGACAGGGGGCTACCACGAGCAGTACTTC
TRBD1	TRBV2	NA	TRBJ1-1	CASSVRGQGAWETEAFF	TGTGCCAGCAGTGTGAGAGGGCAGGGGGCGTGGGAAACTGAAGCTTTCTTT
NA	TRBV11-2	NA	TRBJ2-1	CASSFGGLSPEQFF	TGTGCCAGCAGCTTCGGGGGACTCAGCCCTGAGCAGTTCTTC
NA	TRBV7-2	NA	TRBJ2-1	CASSLEFWSSYNEQFF	TGTGCCAGCAGCTTAGAATTCTGGAGCTCCTACAATGAGCAGTTCTTC
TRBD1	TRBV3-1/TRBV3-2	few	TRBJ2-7	CASSLGTGAPYEQYF	TGTGCCAGCAGCCTGGGGACAGGGGCTCCCTACGAGCAGTACTTC
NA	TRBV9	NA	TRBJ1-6	CASSVVGGPNSPLHF	TGTGCCAGCAGCGTAGTGGGGGGGCCTAATTCACCCCTCCACTTT
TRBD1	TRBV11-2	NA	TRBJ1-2	CASSLRDSAYGYTF	TGTGCCAGCAGCTTACGGGACAGTGCCTATGGCTACACCTTC
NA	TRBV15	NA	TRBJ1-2	CATSRDPTGYGYTF	TGTGCCACCAGCAGAGATCCGACGGGTTATGGCTACACCTTC
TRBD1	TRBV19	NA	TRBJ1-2	CASSIAGTVNYGYTF	TGTGCCAGTAGTATAGCCGGGACAGTTAACTATGGCTACACCTTC
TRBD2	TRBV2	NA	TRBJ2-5	CASSEGLLAGEETQYF	TGTGCCAGCAGTGAAGGACTCCTAGCGGGAGAGGAGACCCAGTACTTC
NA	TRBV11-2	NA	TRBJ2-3	CASSPDAAVDTQYF	TGTGCCAGCAGCCCTGATGCGGCCGTAGATACGCAGTATTTT
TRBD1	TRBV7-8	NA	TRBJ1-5	CASSPLTDRANQPQHF	TGTGCCAGCAGCCCACTTACGGACAGGGCGAATCAGCCCCAGCATTTT
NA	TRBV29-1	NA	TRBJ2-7	CSASRGLYEQYF	TGCAGCGCCAGCCGAGGTCTCTACGAGCAGTACTTC
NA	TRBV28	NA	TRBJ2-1	CASSNYSSSYNEQFF	TGTGCCAGCAGTAATTACTCGAGCTCCTACAATGAGCAGTTCTTC
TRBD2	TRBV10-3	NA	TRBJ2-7	CAISEGLAGYEQYF	TGTGCCATCAGTGAGGGACTAGCGGGGTACGAGCAGTACTTC
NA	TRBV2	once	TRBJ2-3	CASSEDGDTQYF	TGTGCCAGCAGTGAAGACGGAGATACGCAGTATTTT
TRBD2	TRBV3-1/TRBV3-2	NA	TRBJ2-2	CASSQDPLLAGVAGELFF	TGTGCCAGCAGCCAAGATCCTTTGCTAGCGGGAGTTGCCGGGGAGCTGTTTTTT
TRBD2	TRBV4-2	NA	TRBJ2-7	CASSQATSGSYEQYF	TGTGCCAGCAGCCAAGCTACTAGCGGGAGCTACGAGCAGTACTTC
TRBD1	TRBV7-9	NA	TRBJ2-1	CASSLRDRYNEQFF	TGTGCCAGCAGCTTACGGGACAGATACAATGAGCAGTTCTTC
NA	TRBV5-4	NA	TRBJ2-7	CASSFGRSDEQYF	TGTGCCAGCAGCTTCGGCAGGTCCGACGAGCAGTACTTC
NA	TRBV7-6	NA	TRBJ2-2	CASSPQVLNTGELFF	TGTGCCAGCAGCCCACAGGTCTTGAACACCGGGGAGCTGTTTTTT
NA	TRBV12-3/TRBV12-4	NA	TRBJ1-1	CASSPGNTEAFF	TGTGCCAGCAGTCCGGGGAACACTGAAGCTTTCTTT